Listed here is a single T cell receptor (beta chain). The antigen is undetermined. This specimen belongs to a study of shared clonotypes between healthy human individuals. Study context: CD8 memory received one plate per donor, CD8 naive two, CD4 memory three and CD4 naive three.

The CDR3 has 16 residues. The V and J ends lost 0 bases and 0 bases, in that order; junction bases with no gene match: 4. Per germline, CDR1 LNHDA and CDR2 SQIVND (reference sequence). Broader study findings: Shared across several donors were 5% to 6% of the naive CD4 clonotypes. Though the depth was large, rarefaction showed that sorted-subset sequencing was incomplete. Blood alone was sampled, and tissue repertoires likely differ.

Assay: immunoSEQ multiplex PCR; the TCRdb copy retains only in-frame clones and omits some. The sample records around 2.3 million clones, 90% to 96% being singletons. The origin of this receptor is a man aged 18 to 35 in good health. The sequencing sample was made of naive CD4+ T cells sorted from blood. Described subset: CD45RA+ positively selected. V and J are TRBV19 and TRBJ2-7; 8 nucleotides line up with TRBD2. Here the CDR3 DNA reads TGTGCCAGTAGTATAGATGGTAGCGGGGCCTCCTACGAGCAGTACTTC. Protein sequence: CASSIDGSGASYEQYF. Full variable domain (outside the CDR3, taken from reference TRBV19 and TRBJ2-7): DGGITQSPKYLFRKEGQNVTLSCEQNLNHDAMYWYRQDPGQGLRLIYYSQIVNDFQKGDIAEGYSVSREKKESFPLTVTSAQKNPTAFYLCASSIDGSGASYEQYFGPGTRLTVT.